This is a list of T cell receptor beta chains from one sample in a study of cytomegalovirus exposure and HLA in healthy donors. Some clones are missing from TCRdb's copy, which holds only in-frame ones; the method was immunoSEQ multiplex PCR. The sample has roughly 150,000 clones, roughly 80% seen once. The sample consisted of PBMCs. All receptors come from a male donor in good health and CMV-seronegative. Each CDR3 is given with its conserved first and last residue. D genes are given only for firm matches. Only part of the rows carry a size: once, few, many, or a class if the clone is expanded.

V gene	J gene	D gene	clone size	CDR3 protein	CDR3 DNA
TRBV15	TRBJ2-2	NA	NA	CATSPWKGVTGELFF	TGTGCCACCAGTCCCTGGAAGGGGGTAACCGGGGAGCTGTTTTTT
TRBV6-5	TRBJ2-2	TRBD2	NA	CASSSLGLANTGELFF	TGTGCCAGCAGTTCTCTGGGACTAGCGAACACCGGGGAGCTGTTTTTT
TRBV27	TRBJ2-4	TRBD2	NA	CASGLAGGPGNIQYF	TGTGCCAGTGGACTAGCGGGGGGGCCGGGAAACATTCAGTACTTC
TRBV6-5	TRBJ2-1	TRBD2	NA	CASRRPSGSEQFF	TGTGCCAGCAGACGACCTAGCGGGAGTGAGCAGTTCTTC
TRBV29-1	TRBJ1-4	TRBD1	few	CSVSRDRGNEKLFF	TGCAGCGTATCCCGGGACAGGGGTAATGAAAAACTGTTTTTT
TRBV11-1	TRBJ2-7	TRBD1	NA	CASSPRTGTVNEQYF	TGTGCCAGCAGCCCCCGGACAGGGACCGTCAACGAGCAGTACTTC
TRBV27	TRBJ1-4	NA	NA	CASSRNIATNEKLFF	TGTGCCAGCAGCCGAAACATCGCAACTAATGAAAAACTGTTTTTT
TRBV11-2	TRBJ1-1	NA	NA	CASSLAPGDTEAFF	TGTGCCAGCAGCTTAGCTCCAGGGGACACTGAAGCTTTCTTT
TRBV5-1	TRBJ2-6	NA	NA	CASSFGPADSGANVLTF	TGCGCCAGCAGCTTTGGGCCAGCGGACTCTGGGGCCAACGTCCTGACTTTC
TRBV6-6	TRBJ1-6	TRBD1	once	CASNPGQGRGNSPLHF	TGTGCCAGCAACCCGGGACAGGGGCGTGGTAATTCACCCCTCCACTTT
TRBV10-3	TRBJ2-7	NA	once	CAISREGGAEQYF	TGTGCCATCAGTAGAGAAGGGGGGGCCGAGCAGTACTTC
TRBV27	TRBJ1-4	NA	NA	CASSFGDSTNEKLFF	TGTGCCAGCAGTTTCGGTGACAGTACTAATGAAAAACTGTTTTTT
TRBV5-1	TRBJ1-1	NA	NA	CASSFRDTTEAFF	TGCGCCAGCAGCTTCCGGGACACGACTGAAGCTTTCTTT
TRBV7-9	TRBJ2-1	TRBD1	NA	CASSTGTVYNEQFF	TGTGCCAGCAGCACCGGGACAGTCTACAATGAGCAGTTCTTC
TRBV19	TRBJ2-3	TRBD2	few	CASSIDLAGDTQYF	TGTGCCAGTAGTATAGACCTAGCGGGAGATACGCAGTATTTT
TRBV15	TRBJ1-2	NA	NA	CATSRLGQRDGYTF	TGTGCCACCAGCAGACTAGGACAGAGAGATGGCTACACCTTC
TRBV5-1	TRBJ2-1	TRBD1	NA	CASSPLFGQGDYNEQFF	TGCGCCAGCAGCCCCCTGTTCGGACAGGGAGATTACAATGAGCAGTTCTTC
TRBV7-6	TRBJ1-1	NA	NA	CASSSPSAESEAFF	TGTGCCAGCAGCTCCCCCTCGGCGGAAAGTGAAGCTTTCTTT
TRBV13	TRBJ2-2	TRBD2	NA	CASSLLAGGTGELFF	TGTGCCAGCAGCCTGCTAGCGGGGGGGACCGGGGAGCTGTTTTTT
TRBV7-9	TRBJ1-2	TRBD1	NA	CASSSEQGVHGYTF	TGTGCCAGCAGCTCAGAGCAGGGGGTTCACGGCTACACCTTC
TRBV7-6	TRBJ1-2	TRBD1	NA	CASSLAGGQGDGYTF	TGTGCCAGCAGCTTAGCGGGGGGACAGGGGGATGGCTACACCTTC
TRBV7-9	TRBJ1-2	TRBD1	NA	CASSLNRGKGYGYTF	TGTGCCAGCAGCTTAAACAGGGGAAAAGGCTATGGCTACACCTTC
TRBV7-2	TRBJ2-3	TRBD2	NA	CASSYSRLAGGTDTQYF	TGTGCCAGCAGCTACTCAAGACTAGCGGGGGGGACAGATACGCAGTATTTT
TRBV15	TRBJ2-2	NA	NA	CATSRDRTTGELFF	TGTGCCACCAGCAGAGATCGGACAACCGGGGAGCTGTTTTTT
TRBV7-6	TRBJ1-4	NA	NA	CASSFAFSGANEKLFF	TGTGCCAGCAGCTTCGCTTTCTCAGGTGCTAATGAAAAACTGTTTTTT